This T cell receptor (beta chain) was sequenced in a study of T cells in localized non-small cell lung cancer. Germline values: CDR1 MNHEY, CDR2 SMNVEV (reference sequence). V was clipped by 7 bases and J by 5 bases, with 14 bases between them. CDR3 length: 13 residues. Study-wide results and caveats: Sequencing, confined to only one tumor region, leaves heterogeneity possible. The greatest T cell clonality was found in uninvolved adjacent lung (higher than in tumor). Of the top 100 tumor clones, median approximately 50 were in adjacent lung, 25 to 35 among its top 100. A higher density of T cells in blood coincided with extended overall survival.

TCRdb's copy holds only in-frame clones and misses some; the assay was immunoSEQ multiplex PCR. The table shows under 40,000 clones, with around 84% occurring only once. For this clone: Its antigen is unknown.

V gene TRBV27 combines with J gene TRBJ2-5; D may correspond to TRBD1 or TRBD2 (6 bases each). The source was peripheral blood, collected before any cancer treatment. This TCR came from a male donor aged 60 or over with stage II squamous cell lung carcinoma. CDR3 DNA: TGTGCCAGCAAGGAGGGGGGACGGGAGACCCAGTACTTC. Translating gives CASKEGGRETQYF.